This TCR beta chain came from a study of T cells in localized non-small cell lung cancer. Findings of the study overall: Heterogeneity cannot be ruled out, as sequencing used one tumor region only.

The repertoire was sequenced with immunoSEQ multiplex PCR; TCRdb's copy has only in-frame clones and lacks some. The sample consists of about 21,000 clones, 70% to 90% of them appearing once. Trimming left V 6 bases short and J 0 bases short, with 8 bases between. Per germline, CDR1 MDHEN and CDR2 SYDVKM. The CDR3 extends over 14 amino acids. In regard to this clone: The antigen remains unidentified.

The receptor was derived from a male donor at least 60 years old with stage II lung adenocarcinoma. The sample consisted of peripheral blood mononuclear cells, taken before any cancer treatment. The genes are TRBV28 and TRBJ2-2, with D tentatively TRBD2 (6 bases). This chain's CDR3 is CASSGGTNTGELFF. In nucleotides, the CDR3 is TGTGCCAGCAGCGGCGGGACGAACACCGGGGAGCTGTTTTTT. Complete variable domain (other parts from reference TRBV28 and TRBJ2-2): DVKVTQSSRYLVKRTGEKVFLECVQDMDHENMFWYRQDPGLGLRLIYFSYDVKMKEKGDIPEGYSVSREKKERFSLILESASTNQTSMYLCASSGGTNTGELFFGEGSRLTVL.